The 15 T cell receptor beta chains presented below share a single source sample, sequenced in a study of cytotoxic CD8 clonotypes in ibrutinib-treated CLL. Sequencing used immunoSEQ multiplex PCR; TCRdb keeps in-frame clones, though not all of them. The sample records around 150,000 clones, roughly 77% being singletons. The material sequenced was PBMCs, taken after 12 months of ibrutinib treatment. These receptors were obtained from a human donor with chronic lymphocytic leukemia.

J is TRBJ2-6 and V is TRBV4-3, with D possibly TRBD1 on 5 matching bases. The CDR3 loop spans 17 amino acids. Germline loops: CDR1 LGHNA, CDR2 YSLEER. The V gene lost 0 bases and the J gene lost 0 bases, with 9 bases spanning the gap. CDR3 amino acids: CASSQDWGYSGANVLTF. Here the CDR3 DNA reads TGCGCCAGCAGCCAAGATTGGGGCTACTCTGGGGCCAACGTCCTGACTTTC.

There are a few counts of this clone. CDR3 bases: TGTGCCAGCAGCCGTGCGGGCAGCCCTCGCTCTTATGGCTACACCTTC. Amino acid sequence: CASSRAGSPRSYGYTF. The chain has TRBV7-3 and TRBJ1-2; no clear D gene. The CDR3 spans 16 residues. V lost 5 bases and J 5 bases, leaving 21 bases between the germline ends. CDR1 SGHTA and CDR2 FQGTGA come from the germline V gene.

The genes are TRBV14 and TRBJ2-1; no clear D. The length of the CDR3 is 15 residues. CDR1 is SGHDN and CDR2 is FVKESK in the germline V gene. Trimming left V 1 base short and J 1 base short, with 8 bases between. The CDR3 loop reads CASSQAKRSYNEQFF. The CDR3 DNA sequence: TGTGCCAGCAGCCAAGCCAAACGATCCTACAATGAGCAGTTCTTC.

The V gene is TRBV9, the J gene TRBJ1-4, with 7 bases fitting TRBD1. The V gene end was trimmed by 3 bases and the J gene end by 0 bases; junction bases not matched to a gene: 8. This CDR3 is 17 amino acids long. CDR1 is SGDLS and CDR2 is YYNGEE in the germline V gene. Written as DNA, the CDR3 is TGTGCCAGCAGCGCCACCGGGACAGCTGCAACTAATGAAAAACTGTTTTTT. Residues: CASSATGTAATNEKLFF.

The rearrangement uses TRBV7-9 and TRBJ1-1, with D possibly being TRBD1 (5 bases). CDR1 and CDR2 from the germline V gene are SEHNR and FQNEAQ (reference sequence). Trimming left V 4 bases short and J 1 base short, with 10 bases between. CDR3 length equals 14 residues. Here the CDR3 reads CASSSRQTNTEAFF. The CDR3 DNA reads TGTGCCAGCAGCTCCCGACAGACGAACACTGAAGCTTTCTTT.

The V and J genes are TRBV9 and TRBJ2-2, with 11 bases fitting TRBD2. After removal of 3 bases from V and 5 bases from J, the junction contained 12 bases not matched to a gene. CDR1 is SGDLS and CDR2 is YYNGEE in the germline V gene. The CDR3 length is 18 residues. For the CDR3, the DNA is TGTGCCAGCAGCGCAAGACTAGCGGGGACGCCGGGAACCGGGGAGCTGTTTTTT. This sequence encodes CASSARLAGTPGTGELFF.

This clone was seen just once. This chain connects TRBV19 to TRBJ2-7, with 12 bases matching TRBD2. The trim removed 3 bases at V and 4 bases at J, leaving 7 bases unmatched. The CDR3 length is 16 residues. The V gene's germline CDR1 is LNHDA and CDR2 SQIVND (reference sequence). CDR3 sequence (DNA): TGTGCCAGTAGTATGAAGACTAGCGGGAGTCTGTACGAGCAGTACTTC. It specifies CASSMKTSGSLYEQYF.

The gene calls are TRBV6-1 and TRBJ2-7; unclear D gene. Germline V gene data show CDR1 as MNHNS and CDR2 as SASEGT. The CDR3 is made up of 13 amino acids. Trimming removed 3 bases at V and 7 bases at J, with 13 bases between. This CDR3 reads CASSEVQQGEQYF. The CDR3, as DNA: TGTGCCAGCAGTGAGGTCCAACAAGGGGAGCAGTACTTC.

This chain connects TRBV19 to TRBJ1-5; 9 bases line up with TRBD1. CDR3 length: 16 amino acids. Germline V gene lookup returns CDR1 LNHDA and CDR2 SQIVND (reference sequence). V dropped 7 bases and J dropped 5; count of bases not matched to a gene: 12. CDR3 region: CASIGPGQGMYQPQHF. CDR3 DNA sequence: TGTGCCAGTATCGGTCCGGGACAGGGAATGTATCAGCCCCAGCATTTT. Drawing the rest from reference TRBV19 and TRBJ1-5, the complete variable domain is DGGITQSPKYLFRKEGQNVTLSCEQNLNHDAMYWYRQDPGQGLRLIYYSQIVNDFQKGDIAEGYSVSREKKESFPLTVTSAQKNPTAFYLCASIGPGQGMYQPQHFGDGTRLSIL.

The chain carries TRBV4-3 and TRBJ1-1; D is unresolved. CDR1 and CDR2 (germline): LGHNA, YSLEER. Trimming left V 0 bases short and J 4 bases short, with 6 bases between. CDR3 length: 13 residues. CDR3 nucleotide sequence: TGCGCCAGCAGCCAAGAAGGTGTCACTGAAGCTTTCTTT. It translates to CASSQEGVTEAFF.

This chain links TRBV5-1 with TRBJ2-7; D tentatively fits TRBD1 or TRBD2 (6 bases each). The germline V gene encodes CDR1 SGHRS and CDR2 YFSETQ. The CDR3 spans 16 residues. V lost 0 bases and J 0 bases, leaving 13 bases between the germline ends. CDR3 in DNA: TGCGCCAGCAGCTTGGCCGGGGGCGGAAGCTCCTACGAGCAGTACTTC. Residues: CASSLAGGGSSYEQYF.

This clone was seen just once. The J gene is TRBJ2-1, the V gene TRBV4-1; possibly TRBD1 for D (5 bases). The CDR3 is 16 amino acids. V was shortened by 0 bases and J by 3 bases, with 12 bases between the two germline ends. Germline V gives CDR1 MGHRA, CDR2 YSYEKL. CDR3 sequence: CASSQEGDYYYNEQFF. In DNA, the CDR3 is TGCGCCAGCAGCCAAGAAGGGGATTATTACTACAATGAGCAGTTCTTC.

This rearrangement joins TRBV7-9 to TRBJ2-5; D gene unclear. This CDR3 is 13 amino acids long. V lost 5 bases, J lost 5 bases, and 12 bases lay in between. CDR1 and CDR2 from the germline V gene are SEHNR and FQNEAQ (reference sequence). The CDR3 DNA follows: TGTGCCAGCAGCACTCTTGGCTTTGAGACCCAGTACTTC. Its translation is CASSTLGFETQYF.

The CDR3, as DNA: TGTGCCATCAGTGGGCGACAGGAGAGTTCCTACGAGCAGTACTTC. Its translation is CAISGRQESSYEQYF. V usage is TRBV10-3 and J usage is TRBJ2-7; tentative D call: TRBD1 (6 bases). The CDR3 length is 15 residues. Trimming pared 4 bases from V and 1 base from J, leaving 14 bases between. Germline lookup yields CDR1 ENHRY and CDR2 SYGVKD.

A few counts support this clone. In DNA form, the CDR3 reads TGCGCCAGCAGATATACCGGGACTTCCACAGATACGCAGTATTTT. As protein: CASRYTGTSTDTQYF. This chain uses TRBV10-2 with TRBJ2-3; possible D gene TRBD2, 6 bases. This CDR3 has 15 residues. The germline gives CDR1 WSHSY, CDR2 SAAADI. The V end was cut by 6 bases, the J end by 2 bases, with 15 bases between.